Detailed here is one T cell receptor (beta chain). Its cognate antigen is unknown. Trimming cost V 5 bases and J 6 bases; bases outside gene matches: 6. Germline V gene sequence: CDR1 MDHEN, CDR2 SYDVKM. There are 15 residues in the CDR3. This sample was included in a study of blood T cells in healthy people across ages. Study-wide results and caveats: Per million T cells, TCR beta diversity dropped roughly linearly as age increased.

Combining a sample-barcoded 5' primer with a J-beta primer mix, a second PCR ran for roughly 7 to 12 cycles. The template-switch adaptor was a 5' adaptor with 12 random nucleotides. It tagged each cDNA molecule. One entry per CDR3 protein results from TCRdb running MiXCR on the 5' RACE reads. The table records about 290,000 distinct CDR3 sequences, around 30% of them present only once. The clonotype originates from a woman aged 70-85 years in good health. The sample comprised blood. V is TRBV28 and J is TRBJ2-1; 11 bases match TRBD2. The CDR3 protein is CASSPLAGDSNEQFF. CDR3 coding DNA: TGTGCCAGCAGTCCACTAGCGGGAGACAGCAATGAGCAGTTCTTC. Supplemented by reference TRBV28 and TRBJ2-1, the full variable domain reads DVKVTQSSRYLVKRTGEKVFLECVQDMDHENMFWYRQDPGLGLRLIYFSYDVKMKEKGDIPEGYSVSREKKERFSLILESASTNQTSMYLCASSPLAGDSNEQFFGPGTRLTVL.